The clone carrying this T cell receptor (beta chain) was detected only a few times. Germline CDR1 MDHEN, CDR2 SYDVKM. The V gene lost 8 bases and the J gene lost 7 bases, with 12 bases spanning the gap. The CDR3 contains 12 residues. The entry originates in a study of blood T cell repertoires in COVID-19. Overall study context: The United States, Italy and Spain were the sources of the acute and convalescent COVID-19 samples.

In the source study's methods: The authors estimated nucleated cell counts from reference gene primer amplification. Data came from immunoSEQ multiplex PCR; TCRdb stores just in-frame clones and leaves some out. That table gives V, J and clone size, and the DNA gave D and trimming. The sample yields 150,000 to 200,000 clones, about 80% seen once. Sequencing was done on a sample of peripheral blood. The V call is TRBV28, the J call TRBJ1-5; D perhaps matches TRBD1 (5 bases). The sequence was collected from a man aged 55 to 70 with acute or convalescent COVID-19. The CDR3 sequence: CASSRGLQPQHF. The CDR3 nucleotides are TGTGCCAGCTCCCGGGGGTTACAGCCCCAGCATTTT.